This T cell receptor beta chain was captured in a study of CD8+ T cells in alopecia areata (dated by TCRdb to between 2018 and 2020). The study in broad terms: The study used high-throughput TCRbeta sequencing to examine T cell clonal expansion in alopecia areata, in both the C3H/HeJ mouse model and human patients. On the human side, TCRbeta sequencing was run on scalp tissue and on sorted CD4+ and CD8+ peripheral blood T cells from healthy controls and from alopecia areata patients with either patchy or totalis/universalis disease. Scalp clonality was compared among normal scalp (n=4), patchy alopecia areata scalp (n=8), and alopecia totalis/universalis scalp (n=8). RNA came from the PAXgene miRNA kit for fixed scalp, the miRNeasy kit for PBMCs, and the RNeasy kit for mouse skin. TCRbeta CDR3 regions were amplified by immunoSEQ multiplex PCR with 35 Vbeta forward and 13 Jbeta reverse primers.

The CDR3 runs 15 residues from the cysteine to the phenylalanine. The kept DNA is CDR3 alone, 45 bases in frame from the first base. CDR1 and CDR2, looked up from the germline V gene, are MNHEY and SVGAGI. Trimming costs V 6 bases and J 4 bases, and their ends lie 17 bases apart. A remark on this clone: The antigen it recognizes is unknown. Base qualities are missing; no much larger clone stands one base away.

Library preparation employed the immunoSEQ multiplex PCR assay. RNA was extracted from all samples and reverse transcribed into cDNA, which served as template for TCR sequencing. First-strand cDNA was synthesized with SuperScript III using a 2:1 mix of oligo-dT and random hexamers. A synthetic immune receptor repertoire was used to measure amplification bias, and any remaining bias was corrected computationally. The authors processed their data as follows. Raw reads were preprocessed for error removal, and CDR3 was defined according to IMGT conventions as running from the conserved cysteine to phenylalanine. Clonality was computed as 1 minus the Shannon entropy, with the entropy normalized by log2 of the number of productive unique TCRs. Whether each scalp clone was CD4 or CD8 was inferred by checking scalp TCRbeta sequences against the CD4 and CD8 repertoires from sorted blood. As stored in TCRdb, this immuneACCESS dataset retains in-frame rearrangements with V and J assigned. A fraction of the clones does not appear; measured against another copy, unresolved V genes explain less than half of the discrepancy, and the remainder lacks a known reason. The DNA was the basis for D and trimming; V, J and clone size are from that table. This sample has 150,000 to 200,000 clones in its table, and about three fifths of those were observed once. The top ten hold about 4.4% of the sample.

Here is what the overall study found, with its caveats: Resident alphabeta T cells in normal human skin are also sequenced, complicating scalp TCR repertoire analysis, unlike mouse skin dominated by gammadelta T cells. Higher clonality and more expanded CD8+ clones were observed in lesional scalp than in normal scalp, particularly in alopecia totalis/universalis, a finding suggestive of antigenic drive. Shared TCR sequences between patients were less evident than in mice, which may be partly attributable to HLA diversity in the patient population.

PBMCs were separated by density centrifugation and stained for CD3, CD4 and CD8, after which CD4+ and CD8+ T cells were sorted on a FACSAria. Scalp biopsies and blood samples were provided by unaffected controls. Sequenced sample: CD4+ T cells sorted from blood. This clonotype was sampled from a human donor in good health. Recombination linked TRBV6-5 to TRBJ2-3, with a weak D call of TRBD1 (6 bases match). The CDR3 region reads CASRNGQRGSDTQYF. The sequenced DNA is TGTGCCAGCAGAAACGGACAGAGAGGATCAGATACGCAGTATTTT.